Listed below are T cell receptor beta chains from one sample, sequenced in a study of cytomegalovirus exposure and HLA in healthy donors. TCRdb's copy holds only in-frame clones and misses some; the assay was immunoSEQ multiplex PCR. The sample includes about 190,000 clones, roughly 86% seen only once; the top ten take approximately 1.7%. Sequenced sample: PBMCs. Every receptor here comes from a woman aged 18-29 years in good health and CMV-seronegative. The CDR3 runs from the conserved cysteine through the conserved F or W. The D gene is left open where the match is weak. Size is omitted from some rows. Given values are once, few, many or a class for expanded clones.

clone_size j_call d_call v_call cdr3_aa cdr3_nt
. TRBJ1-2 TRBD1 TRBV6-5 CASSSTTGAGGYTF TGTGCCAGCAGTTCTACGACAGGGGCGGGCGGCTACACCTTC
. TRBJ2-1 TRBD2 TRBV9 CASSLGTSAYNEQFF TGTGCCAGCAGCCTCGGGACTAGCGCCTACAATGAGCAGTTCTTC
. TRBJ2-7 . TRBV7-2 CASSLEGAGEQYF TGTGCCAGCAGCTTAGAGGGGGCGGGAGAGCAGTACTTC
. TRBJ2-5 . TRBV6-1 CASSEEGLGWGTQYF TGTGCCAGCAGCGAAGAGGGGTTAGGGTGGGGGACCCAGTACTTC
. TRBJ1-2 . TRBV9 CASSVAGDGYTF TGTGCCAGCAGCGTGGCAGGGGATGGCTACACCTTC
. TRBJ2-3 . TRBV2 CASISKTGLTDTQYF TGTGCCAGCATTTCCAAGACGGGACTCACAGATACGCAGTATTTT
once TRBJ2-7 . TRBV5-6 CASSFSGFTYEQYF TGTGCCAGCAGCTTTTCGGGGTTCACCTACGAGCAGTACTTC
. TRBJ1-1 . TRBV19 CASSIRGMGMNTEAFF TGTGCCAGTAGTATTCGGGGGATGGGGATGAACACTGAAGCTTTCTTT
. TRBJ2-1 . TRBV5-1 CASSLRLLGGPRNEQFF TGCGCCAGCAGCTTGCGCCTCTTAGGCGGCCCTCGAAATGAGCAGTTCTTC
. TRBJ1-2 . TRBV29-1 CSVEAGQGYTF TGCAGCGTTGAGGCGGGGCAAGGCTACACCTTC
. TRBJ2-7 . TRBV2 CASEDSLYEQYF TGTGCCAGCGAGGACAGCCTCTACGAGCAGTACTTC
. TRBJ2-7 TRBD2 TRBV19 CASRALAGSYEQYF TGTGCCAGTAGGGCACTAGCGGGGAGCTACGAGCAGTACTTC
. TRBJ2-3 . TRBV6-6 CASRPYSTDTQYF TGTGCCAGCAGGCCCTATAGCACAGATACGCAGTATTTT
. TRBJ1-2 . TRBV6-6 CASSYGRELGYTF TGTGCCAGCAGTTACGGGAGGGAGCTTGGCTACACCTTC
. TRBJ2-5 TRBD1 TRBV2 CASSDGDRLQETQYF TGTGCCAGCAGTGATGGGGACAGGTTACAAGAGACCCAGTACTTC
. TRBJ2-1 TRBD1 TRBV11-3 CASSRGQGSYNEQFF TGTGCCAGCAGCCGGGGACAGGGGAGCTACAATGAGCAGTTCTTC
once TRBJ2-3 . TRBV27 CASTPGSPQVSDTQYF TGTGCCAGCACCCCCGGCTCGCCTCAGGTCTCAGATACGCAGTATTTT
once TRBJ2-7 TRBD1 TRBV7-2 CASSLDRTGGFEQYF TGTGCCAGCAGCTTAGATAGGACAGGGGGTTTCGAGCAGTACTTC
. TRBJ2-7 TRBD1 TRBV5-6 CASSLPGGAEQYF TGTGCCAGCAGCTTGCCAGGGGGCGCCGAGCAGTACTTC
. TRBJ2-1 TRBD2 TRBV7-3 CASSLTGTRGSEQFF TGTGCCAGCAGCTTAACGGGGACGCGGGGGAGTGAGCAGTTCTTC
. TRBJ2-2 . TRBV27 CASSPTTNTGELFF TGTGCCAGCAGTCCGACTACTAACACCGGGGAGCTGTTTTTT
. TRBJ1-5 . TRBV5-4 CASSLSRRVRQPQHF TGTGCCAGCAGCTTGTCCCGCAGGGTCAGGCAGCCCCAGCATTTT
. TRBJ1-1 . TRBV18 CATLGQGYTEAFF TGTGCCACCCTCGGGCAGGGATACACTGAAGCTTTCTTT
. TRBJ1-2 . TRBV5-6 CASSWEGVGGYTF TGTGCCAGCAGCTGGGAGGGAGTCGGCGGCTACACCTTC
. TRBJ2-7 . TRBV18 CASSPPAGPEQYF TGTGCCAGCTCACCCCCCGCAGGGCCCGAGCAGTACTTC
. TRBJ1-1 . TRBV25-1 CASSEWGQNTEAFF TGTGCCAGCAGTGAATGGGGACAGAACACTGAAGCTTTCTTT
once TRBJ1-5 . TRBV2 CASTPYSNQPQHF TGTGCCAGCACGCCCTATAGCAATCAGCCCCAGCATTTT
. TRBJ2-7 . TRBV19 CASTASAGSYEQYF TGTGCCAGTACAGCCTCCGCGGGGTCCTACGAGCAGTACTTC
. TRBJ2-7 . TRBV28 CASSLYGTQVDEQYF TGTGCCAGCAGTTTATACGGGACACAGGTGGACGAGCAGTACTTC
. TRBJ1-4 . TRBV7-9 CASSAQQATNEKLFF TGTGCCAGCAGCGCCCAACAGGCAACTAATGAAAAACTGTTTTTT
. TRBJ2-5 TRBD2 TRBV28 CASSPTLAGWETQYF TGTGCCAGCAGTCCCACCCTAGCGGGGTGGGAGACCCAGTACTTC
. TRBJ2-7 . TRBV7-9 CASSPSGKDEQYF TGTGCCAGCAGCCCCTCCGGGAAGGATGAGCAGTACTTC
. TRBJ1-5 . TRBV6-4 CASSEGDNQPQHF TGTGCCAGCAGTGAAGGGGACAATCAGCCCCAGCATTTT
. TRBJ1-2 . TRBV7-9 CASSLVAGEGYTF TGTGCCAGCAGCTTAGTGGCAGGGGAAGGCTACACCTTC
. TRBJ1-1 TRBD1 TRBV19 CASSTGGNTEAFF TGTGCCAGTTCGACAGGGGGAAACACTGAAGCTTTCTTT
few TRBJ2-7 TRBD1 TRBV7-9 CASSLGQGGADEQYF TGTGCCAGCAGCTTAGGGCAAGGGGGCGCCGACGAGCAGTACTTC
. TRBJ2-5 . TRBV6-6 CASSYSRGGDETQYF TGTGCCAGCAGTTACTCGCGAGGGGGGGACGAGACCCAGTACTTC
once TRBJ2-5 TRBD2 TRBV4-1 CASSLRGAGGPETQYF TGCGCCAGCAGCCTTCGAGGAGCGGGGGGGCCGGAGACCCAGTACTTC
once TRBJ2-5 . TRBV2 CASSERGMVETQYF TGTGCCAGCAGTGAACGGGGTATGGTAGAGACCCAGTACTTC
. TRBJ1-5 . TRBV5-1 CASSLGDNYSNQPQHF TGCGCCAGCAGCTTAGGGGACAACTATAGCAATCAGCCCCAGCATTTT
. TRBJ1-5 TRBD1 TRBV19 CASGQGMRLYSNQPQHF TGTGCCAGCGGACAGGGAATGAGACTTTATAGCAATCAGCCCCAGCATTTT
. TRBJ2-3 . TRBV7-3 CASSPTKVDTQYF TGTGCCAGCAGCCCCACTAAGGTAGATACGCAGTATTTT
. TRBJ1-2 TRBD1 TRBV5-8 CASSPRDRELGYGYTF TGTGCCAGCAGCCCCCGGGACAGGGAACTTGGCTATGGCTACACCTTC
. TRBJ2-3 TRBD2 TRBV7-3 CASSLGRGTSGYSTDTQYF TGTGCCAGCAGCTTGGGGAGAGGGACTAGCGGATATAGCACAGATACGCAGTATTTT
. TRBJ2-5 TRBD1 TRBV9 CASNGQGGETQYF TGTGCCAGCAACGGACAGGGTGGAGAGACCCAGTACTTC
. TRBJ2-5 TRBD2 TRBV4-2 CASSPGLAGGPETQYF TGTGCCAGCAGCCCGGGACTAGCGGGGGGGCCGGAGACCCAGTACTTC
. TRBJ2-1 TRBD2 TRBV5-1 CASSPGLAGVDEQFF TGCGCCAGCAGCCCGGGACTAGCGGGAGTGGATGAGCAGTTCTTC
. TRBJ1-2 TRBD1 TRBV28 CASSLWARGKNYGYTF TGTGCCAGCAGTTTATGGGCCAGGGGGAAAAACTATGGCTACACCTTC
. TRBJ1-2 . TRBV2 CASRAGTRVGYTF TGTGCCAGCAGAGCCGGGACTCGCGTTGGCTACACCTTC
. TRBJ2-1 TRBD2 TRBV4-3 CASSQGGIAGGYNEQFF TGCGCCAGCAGCCAGGGAGGGATAGCGGGGGGATACAATGAGCAGTTCTTC
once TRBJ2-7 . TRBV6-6 CASSYSGESSYEQYF TGTGCCAGCAGTTACTCTGGGGAGAGCTCCTACGAGCAGTACTTC
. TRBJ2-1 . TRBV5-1 CASSLGLAYTQLESSYNEQFF TGCGCCAGCAGCTTAGGGCTAGCGTATACCCAACTCGAGAGCTCCTACAATGAGCAGTTCTTC
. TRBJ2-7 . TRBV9 CASSPRSGEQYF TGTGCCAGCAGCCCCCGTTCGGGGGAGCAGTACTTC
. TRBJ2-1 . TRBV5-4 CASSRRGNEQFF TGTGCCAGCAGCCGTAGAGGCAATGAGCAGTTCTTC
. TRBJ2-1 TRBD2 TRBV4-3 CASSQVEGLAVLFF TGCGCCAGCAGCCAAGTAGAGGGACTAGCGGTTTTGTTCTTC